These 9 T cell receptor beta chains share one sample of origin, sequenced in a study of T cells expressing NK-cell markers. TCRdb re-analyzed the 5' RACE reads; it lists each CDR3 protein once, without DNA. With some 150,000 distinct CDR3 sequences in the sample, the ten largest clones hold roughly 12%. Sequencing used blood T cells: a sorted CD56 or NKG2C T cell subset, CD4+ or CD8+ T cells, or bulk PBMC T cells (not recorded which). The receptors were gathered from a man between 18 and 35 years old in good health.

The rearrangement joins TRBV19 to TRBJ1-5. Germline V gives CDR1 LNHDA, CDR2 SQIVND (reference sequence). This CDR3 is built from 13 residues. CDR3 amino acids: CASSASEYQPQHF.

CDR3 amino acids: CASSPDVSGELFF. The chain recombines TRBV7-7 with TRBJ2-2. Germline V lookup: CDR1 SSHAT, CDR2 FNYEAQ (reference sequence). The CDR3 is made up of 13 amino acids.

V is TRBV5-1 and J is TRBJ2-1; as DNA is missing, the TRBD2 call by TCRdb cannot be tested. The germline V gene has CDR1 SGHRS and CDR2 YFSETQ. This CDR3 is built from 16 residues. CDR3 amino acids: CASRPPTSGDYNEQFF.

V is TRBV11-2 and J is TRBJ2-4; the D gene TCRdb calls, TRBD1, cannot be checked with no DNA. Germline CDR1 is SGHAT and CDR2 is FQNNGV. CDR3 size: 20 residues. CDR3: CASSPRNRSHRATAKNIQYF.

The J gene is TRBJ2-6, the V gene TRBV29-1; TCRdb calls TRBD1, which cannot be checked without DNA. Germline-derived CDR1 and CDR2 are SQVTM and ANQGSEA. The CDR3 consists of 17 residues. CDR3 loop: CSVGSYDRNSGANVLTF.

The V gene is TRBV23-1, the J gene TRBJ2-1; TCRdb picks TRBD1, but there is no DNA to check that call. TRBV23-1 counts as an open reading frame of uncertain function. CDR3 length: 16 residues. The CDR3: CASSLGQSHLYNEQFF.

V gene TRBV29-1 combines with J gene TRBJ2-2; TCRdb calls TRBD2, which cannot be checked without DNA. CDR1 and CDR2 (germline): SQVTM, ANQGSEA. This CDR3 has 15 amino acids. This chain's CDR3 is CSVGGGLARTGELFF.

The rearrangement uses TRBV7-9 and TRBJ1-1. The CDR3 is 15 amino acids. Germline CDR1 SEHNR, CDR2 FQNEAQ (reference sequence). Here the CDR3 reads CASSLAPNANTEAFF.

V and J are TRBV5-6 and TRBJ2-3. The CDR3 has 15 residues. Germline-derived CDR1 and CDR2 are SGHDT and YYEEEE. The CDR3 spells CASSFRRLNTDTQYF.